This TCR beta chain came from a study of T-cell reconstitution after alpha-beta-depleted transplantation in children. Points from the study as a whole: Newly made T cells mostly supplied T-cell counts and diversity one year after transplant. In patients about two months after transplant, alpha-beta T cells reportedly arose from several hundred expanded graft clones. From surviving recipient T cells and thymic progenitors came the high day-60 TCRbeta diversity observed in some patients.

The CDR3 is 14 amino acids. Germline CDR1 reads KGHDR; CDR2 reads SFDVKD. Trimming removed 5 bases from V and 2 bases from J, with 11 bases in between. As to this clonotype: Antigen: not known.

Unique molecular identifiers were incorporated during preparation of the TCRbeta library. TCRdb fed the PCR reads into MiXCR, producing one record per CDR3 protein. The sample lists 800,000 to 1,000,000 distinct CDR3 sequences, about 30% occurring once. Sequencing used PBMCs, mostly from graft donor cells, obtained 360 days after TCRalphabeta/CD19-depleted stem cell transplant. This TCR was recovered from a boy under two years old who had a stem cell transplant for SCID, so the T cells may come from the graft donor. The rearrangement joins TRBV24-1 to TRBJ2-5, with a tentative D call TRBD1 (5 bases). CDR3 sequence reads: CATSGGRAQETQYF. Here the CDR3 DNA reads TGTGCCACCAGTGGGGGCAGAGCTCAAGAGACCCAGTACTTC.